This TCR beta chain was sequenced for a study of blood T cell repertoires in COVID-19. Study-wide background: The study drew acute and convalescent COVID-19 samples from the United States, Italy and Spain. The analysed material was cDNA or gDNA that came from T cells, B-cell-depleted T cells, or PBMCs.

V dropped 1 base and J dropped 4 bases, with 7 bases sitting between them. Germline V gene data show CDR1 as KGHSH and CDR2 as LQKENI. The CDR3 sequence is 14 residues long. Per the authors' pipeline: Scientists estimated how many nucleated cells there were by amplifying reference gene primers. Generated by immunoSEQ multiplex PCR, the TCRdb table keeps only in-frame clones and is missing some. V and J calls and clone size come straight from that table; D and trimming were deduced from the DNA. This sample has about 73,000 clones, with 83% found just once. The clonotype originates from a man between 45 and 60 years old with active COVID-19. The specimen was peripheral blood. The chain links TRBV18 to TRBJ2-2; D gene unclear. The chain's CDR3 is CASSPQESTGELFF. DNA of the CDR3: TGTGCCAGCTCACCACAGGAGAGCACCGGGGAGCTGTTTTTT.